Below are 19 T cell receptor beta chains sequenced from a single sample in a study of glioma-infiltrating T cells. The iRepertoire nested amplicon-rescue multiplex PCR amplified TCR alpha and beta CDR3s from RNA. TCRdb reanalysed the multiplex PCR reads using MiXCR and keeps one entry per CDR3 protein. The table shows approximately 89,000 distinct CDR3 sequences, with approximately 22% occurring only once. Sequencing was done on a sample of glioma tissue, nonneoplastic brain tissue, or PBMCs (not recorded which). The source is a human donor with low-grade glioma or glioblastoma, undergoing nonglioma brain surgery, or in good health (not recorded which).

This clonotype was counted ten times or more. The chain employs TRBV27 and TRBJ1-1; weak D call: TRBD1 (6 bases). The CDR3 has 16 amino acids. Germline V gives CDR1 MNHEY, CDR2 SMNVEV (reference sequence). V lost 1 base and J 4 bases, leaving 16 bases between the germline ends. The CDR3 sequence: CASSLWGGGQGTEAFF. As DNA, the CDR3 is TGTGCCAGCAGTTTATGGGGCGGGGGGCAGGGCACTGAAGCTTTCTTT.

A word on this clonotype: One base away lies a much larger clone, so this may be a sequencing read error. In DNA, the CDR3 is TGTGCCAGCAGCACTCTCGCCCCAGGGAACGGGGAGCTGTTTTTT. This sequence encodes CASSTLAPGNGELFF. V usage is TRBV7-6 and J usage is TRBJ2-2; maybe TRBD1 (5 bases). CDR1 is SGHVS, CDR2 FNYEAQ, per germline. V gave up 5 bases and J gave up 7 bases, with 17 bases separating them. The CDR3 has 15 residues.

As regards this clonotype: One end of the junction does not line up with germline, which may come from a read error. This chain joins TRBV2 and TRBJ1-1; D not certain. The CDR3 runs to 13 residues. Germline loops: CDR1 SNHLY, CDR2 FYNNEI. The CDR3: CASCNRTNNEAFF. The CDR3 bases are TGTGCCAGCTGTAACAGAACAAACAATGAAGCTTTCTTT.

This clonotype was seen at least ten times. This chain links TRBV2 with TRBJ2-7; TRBD2 aligns across 9 bases. This CDR3 is built from 15 residues. V trimming: 1 base; J trimming: 2 bases; junction bases outside the gene matches: 3. Germline values: CDR1 SNHLY, CDR2 FYNNEI. Here the CDR3 reads CASSEGIAGAYEQYF. In nucleotides, the CDR3 is TGTGCCAGCAGTGAAGGGATAGCGGGGGCCTACGAGCAGTACTTC. Using reference TRBV2 and TRBJ2-7 for the parts outside the CDR3, the full variable domain is EPEVTQTPSHQVTQMGQEVILRCVPISNHLYFYWYRQILGQKVEFLVSFYNNEISEKSEIFDDQFSVERPDGSNFTLKIRSTKLEDSAMYFCASSEGIAGAYEQYFGPGTRLTVT.

The table lists this clonotype with many counts. The V call is TRBV15, the J call TRBJ2-3; the match to TRBD2 covers 8 bases. Trimming cost V 2 bases and J 2 bases; bases outside gene matches: 6. CDR3 length equals 16 residues. Germline CDR1 LNHNV, CDR2 YYDKDF (reference sequence). The CDR3 reads CATSRRAGGPTDTQYF. The DNA for the CDR3 is TGTGCCACCAGCAGAAGGGCGGGAGGACCCACAGATACGCAGTATTTT.

The rearrangement links TRBV5-1 to TRBJ1-1; the match to TRBD1 covers 7 bases. V was pared by 0 bases and J by 4 bases, with 6 bases of the junction left unmatched. Germline V lookup: CDR1 SGHRS, CDR2 YFSETQ. The CDR3 is made up of 15 amino acids. The CDR3 sequence: CASSLEGASLTEAFF. Here the CDR3 DNA reads TGCGCCAGCAGCTTGGAGGGGGCCTCGCTCACTGAAGCTTTCTTT. The complete variable domain, with remaining parts taken from reference TRBV5-1 and TRBJ1-1, reads KAGVTQTPRYLIKTRGQQVTLSCSPISGHRSVSWYQQTPGQGLQFLFEYFSETQRNKGNFPGRFSGRQFSNSRSEMNVSTLELGDSALYLCASSLEGASLTEAFFGQGTRLTVV.

This sequence joins TRBV7-9 and TRBJ2-1; 9 bases match TRBD2. This CDR3 spans 16 amino acids. Looked up from germline, CDR1 is SEHNR and CDR2 is FQNEAQ (reference sequence). Trimming cost V 2 bases and J 7 bases; bases outside gene matches: 9. The CDR3 nucleotides read TGTGCCAGCAGCTTACTGGGCCGCGGGAGGGTAAATGAGCAGTTCTTC. Its translation is CASSLLGRGRVNEQFF. The whole variable domain, remainder taken from reference TRBV7-9 and TRBJ2-1, is DTGVSQNPRHKITKRGQNVTFRCDPISEHNRLYWYRQTLGQGPEFLTYFQNEAQLEKSRLLSDRFSAERPKGSFSTLEIQRTEQGDSAMYLCASSLLGRGRVNEQFFGPGTRLTVL.

This clonotype was recorded a few times. CDR3 nucleotide sequence: TGTGCCAGCAGAGGGAGACAGATCTACAATGAGCAGTTCTTC. Translation: CASRGRQIYNEQFF. The chain has TRBV12-3 or TRBV12-4 and TRBJ2-1; D possibly matches TRBD1 or TRBD2 (5 bases each). Trimming stripped 6 bases from V and 3 bases from J, with 12 bases between. The CDR3 length is 14 residues.

This clonotype was seen many times. The V and J genes are TRBV10-3 and TRBJ1-3, with TRBD1 as a possible D gene (6 bases). From germline, CDR1 is ENHRY and CDR2 SYGVKD. The CDR3 is 16 residues long. With 6 bases removed from V and 1 base from J, the gap between germline ends came to 16 bases. The CDR3 is CAISQGLQGSGNTIYF. The CDR3 nucleotides read TGTGCCATCAGCCAAGGATTACAGGGTTCTGGAAACACCATATATTTT.

V usage is TRBV30 and J usage is TRBJ1-5; the D is unclear. CDR1 is GTSNPN, CDR2 SVGIG, per germline (reference sequence). This CDR3 has 14 residues. V dropped 0 bases and J dropped 0 bases, with 6 bases sitting between them. The CDR3 here is CAWSVGNSNQPQHF. CDR3 nucleotide sequence: TGTGCCTGGAGTGTTGGGAATAGCAATCAGCCCCAGCATTTT.

To note about this clonotype: Since a much larger clone is just one base distant, this may be a read error. The chain joins TRBV6-5 to TRBJ2-7; possible D gene TRBD1, 6 bases. This CDR3 is built from 15 residues. Germline-derived CDR1 and CDR2 are MNHEY and SVGAGI. The CDR3 spells CASSELRYRAREQCF. Written as DNA, the CDR3 is TGTGCCAGCAGTGAGCTTCGCTACAGGGCGCGCGAGCAGTGCTTC.

Ten or more counts support this clonotype. This chain uses TRBV7-2 with TRBJ1-3, with TRBD1 as a possible D gene (5 bases). The CDR3 is 15 residues long. The germline gives CDR1 SGHTA, CDR2 FQGNSA. V was cut by 5 bases and J by 4 bases, with 15 bases left in between. The CDR3 nucleotides read TGTGCCAGCAGCCCTTCCCGGGACGGAGGAAACACCATATATTTT. Its translation: CASSPSRDGGNTIYF.

This clonotype was recorded at least ten times. The chain carries TRBV5-1 and TRBJ2-3; 9 bases agree with TRBD2. This CDR3 has 14 amino acids. The trim removed 4 bases at V and 6 bases at J, leaving 6 bases unmatched. Germline values: CDR1 SGHRS, CDR2 YFSETQ. The chain's CDR3 is CASSGGLARDTQYF. CDR3 DNA: TGCGCCAGCAGCGGGGGACTAGCAAGGGATACGCAGTATTTT.

This clonotype has ten or more counts. The rearrangement joins TRBV15 to TRBJ2-7, with 8 bases fitting TRBD1. The CDR3 spans 14 residues. Germline CDR1 LNHNV, CDR2 YYDKDF (reference sequence). Trimming at V came to 4 bases and at J to 5 bases, leaving 7 bases not matched to a gene. CDR3 region: CATSIAGGNNEQYF. As DNA, the CDR3 is TGTGCCACCAGCATAGCAGGGGGCAACAACGAGCAGTACTTC.

V is TRBV2 and J is TRBJ2-3; 8 bases line up with TRBD1. CDR3 length: 10 amino acids. CDR1 is SNHLY, CDR2 FYNNEI, per germline. Unmatched junction bases numbered 6, after V lost 8 bases and J lost 14 bases. CDR3 in DNA: TGTGCCAGCGAGGGACAGGCATCGTATTTT. It yields the protein CASEGQASYF.

This clonotype has ten or more counts. The chain combines TRBV15 with TRBJ1-1; D is undetermined. V lost 6 bases, J lost 1 base, and 9 bases lay in between. Germline V gene sequence: CDR1 LNHNV, CDR2 YYDKDF (reference sequence). The CDR3 contains 13 residues. CDR3 nucleotides: TGTGCCACCAGAATCGGTGGGAACACTGAAGCTTTCTTT. Translation: CATRIGGNTEAFF. Full variable domain (missing parts from reference TRBV15 and TRBJ1-1): DAMVIQNPRYQVTQFGKPVTLSCSQTLNHNVMYWYQQKSSQAPKLLFHYYDKDFNNEADTPDNFQSRRPNTSFCFLDIRSPGLGDTAMYLCATRIGGNTEAFFGQGTRLTVV.

The V and J genes are TRBV4-2 and TRBJ2-7; 7 bases agree with TRBD2. Per germline, CDR1 LGHNA and CDR2 YNFKEQ. This CDR3 has 14 amino acids. The V and J ends lost 0 bases and 4 bases, in that order; junction bases with no gene match: 3. CDR3 nucleotide sequence: TGTGCCAGCAGCCAAGAGCTGCGGGAGTACGAGCAGTACTTC. Protein sequence: CASSQELREYEQYF.

This clonotype was counted many times. The genes are TRBV19 and TRBJ1-2; perhaps TRBD1 as D (6 bases). Deletions cut 4 bases from V and 8 bases from J, with 11 bases between. The CDR3 is 12 amino acids. The germline V gene has CDR1 LNHDA and CDR2 SQIVND (reference sequence). The CDR3 DNA reads TGTGCCAGTAGTACTACAGGGAGAGGCTACACCTTC. It yields the protein CASSTTGRGYTF.

The table lists this clonotype with many counts. V usage is TRBV6-1 and J usage is TRBJ2-7; D gene uncertain. The germline V and J ends were trimmed by 6 bases and 4 bases, with 10 bases remaining between them. This CDR3 comprises 12 residues. CDR1 is MNHNS and CDR2 is SASEGT in the germline V gene. The CDR3 DNA reads as TGTGCCAGCAGCTCCATGGAATACGAGCAGTACTTC. Its protein is CASSSMEYEQYF.